This T cell receptor beta chain was identified during a study of OX40 agonist ivuxolimab in advanced cancers. Study as a whole: Ivuxolimab, which is an agonistic anti-OX40 (CD134) antibody, was administered to the patients. Therapy given before enrollment (anti-PD-1, anti-PD-L1 or anti-CTLA-4) was allowed, and 40% to 50% had some. Partial responses occurred in Three dose-escalation patients, one with hepatocellular carcinoma and two with cutaneous melanoma.

Germline-derived CDR1 and CDR2 are SSHAT and FNYEAQ (reference sequence). J lost 7 bases, V lost 5 bases, and 6 bases had no gene match. CDR3 size: 13 residues. Whole-study results and caveats: The study found among the lowest clonal expansion in partial responders at 0.1-3.0 mg/kg.

Comment on this clone: Antigen: not known.

The protocol was immunoSEQ multiplex PCR, while the TCRdb copy is restricted to in-frame clones and leaves out a portion. The sample lists 50,000 to 70,000 clones, 75% to 90% occurring once. The chain has TRBV7-7 and TRBJ1-1; 8 bases line up with TRBD1. The TCR comes from an adult with an advanced solid tumor such as melanoma, head and neck, liver or kidney cancer. The material sequenced was CD4+ or CD8+ T cells sorted from blood, taken in a trial of the OX40 agonist ivuxolimab. This CDR3 is CASSPGQGFEAFF. The CDR3 coding sequence is TGTGCCAGCAGCCCTGGACAGGGCTTTGAAGCTTTCTTT.